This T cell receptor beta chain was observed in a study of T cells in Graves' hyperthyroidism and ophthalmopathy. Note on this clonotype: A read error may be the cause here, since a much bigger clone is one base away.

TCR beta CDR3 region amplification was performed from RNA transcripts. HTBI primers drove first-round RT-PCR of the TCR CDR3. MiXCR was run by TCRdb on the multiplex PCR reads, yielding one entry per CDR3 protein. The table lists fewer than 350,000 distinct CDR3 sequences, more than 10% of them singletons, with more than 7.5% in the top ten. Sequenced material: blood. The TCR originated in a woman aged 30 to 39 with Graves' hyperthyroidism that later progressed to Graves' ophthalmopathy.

This CDR3 reads CASKGRGPCEQYF. The CDR3 DNA reads TGTGCCAGCAAGGGCAGGGGTCCCTGCGAGCAGTACTTC. This sequence joins TRBV6-2 or TRBV6-3 and TRBJ2-7, with D perhaps TRBD1 (6 bases). The CDR3 contains 13 residues. Germline V gene sequence: CDR1 MNHEY, CDR2 SVGEGT. With 7 bases removed from V and 6 bases from J, the gap between germline ends came to 16 bases.